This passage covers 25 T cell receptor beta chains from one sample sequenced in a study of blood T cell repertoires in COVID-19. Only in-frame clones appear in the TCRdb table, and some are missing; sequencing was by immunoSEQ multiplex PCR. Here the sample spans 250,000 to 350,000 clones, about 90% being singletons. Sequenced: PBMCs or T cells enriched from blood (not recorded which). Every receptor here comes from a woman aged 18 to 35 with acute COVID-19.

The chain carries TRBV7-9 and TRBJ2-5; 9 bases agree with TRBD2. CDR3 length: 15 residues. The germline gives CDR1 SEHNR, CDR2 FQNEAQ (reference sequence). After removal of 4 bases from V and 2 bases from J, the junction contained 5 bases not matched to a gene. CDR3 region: CASSYPSGTQETQYF. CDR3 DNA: TGTGCCAGCAGCTATCCTAGCGGGACACAAGAGACCCAGTACTTC.

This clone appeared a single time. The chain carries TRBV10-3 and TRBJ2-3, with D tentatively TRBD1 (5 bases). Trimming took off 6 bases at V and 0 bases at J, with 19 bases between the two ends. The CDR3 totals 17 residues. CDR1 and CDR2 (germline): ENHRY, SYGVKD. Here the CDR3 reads CAISDQSSRASTDTQYF. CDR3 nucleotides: TGTGCCATCAGCGATCAATCGAGCAGGGCCAGCACAGATACGCAGTATTTT.

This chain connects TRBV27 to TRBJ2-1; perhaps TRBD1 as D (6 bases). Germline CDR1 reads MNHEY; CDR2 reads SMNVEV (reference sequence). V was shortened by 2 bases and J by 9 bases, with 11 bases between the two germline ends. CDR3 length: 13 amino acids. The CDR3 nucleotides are TGTGCCAGCAGTTTAGGACAGTTTGGTGAGCAGTTCTTC. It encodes CASSLGQFGEQFF.

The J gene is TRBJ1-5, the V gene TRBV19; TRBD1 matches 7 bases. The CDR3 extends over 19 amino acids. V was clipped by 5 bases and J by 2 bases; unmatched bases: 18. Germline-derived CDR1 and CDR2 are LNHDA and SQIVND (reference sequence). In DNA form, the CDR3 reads TGTGCCAGTAGTGCGACAGGGATATGGACAAATCGGGGCAATCAGCCCCAGCATTTT. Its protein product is CASSATGIWTNRGNQPQHF.

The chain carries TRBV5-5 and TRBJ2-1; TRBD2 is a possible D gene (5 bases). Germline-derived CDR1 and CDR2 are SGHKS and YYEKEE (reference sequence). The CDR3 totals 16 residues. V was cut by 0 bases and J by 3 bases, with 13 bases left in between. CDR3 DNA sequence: TGTGCCAGCAGCTTGGTACCCGGGATCGGCTACAATGAGCAGTTCTTC. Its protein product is CASSLVPGIGYNEQFF.

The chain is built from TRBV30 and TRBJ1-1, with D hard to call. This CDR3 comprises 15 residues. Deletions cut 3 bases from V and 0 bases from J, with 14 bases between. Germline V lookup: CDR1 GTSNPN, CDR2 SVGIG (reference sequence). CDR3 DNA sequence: TGTGCCTGGAGCATATTGGGCGGGTTGAACACTGAAGCTTTCTTT. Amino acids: CAWSILGGLNTEAFF.

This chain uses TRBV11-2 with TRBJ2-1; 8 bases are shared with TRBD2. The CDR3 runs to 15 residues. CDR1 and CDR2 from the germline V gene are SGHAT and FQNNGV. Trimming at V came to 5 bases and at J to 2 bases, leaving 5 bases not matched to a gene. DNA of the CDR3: TGTGCCAGCAGCGGTAGCGGGAACCCCTACAATGAGCAGTTCTTC. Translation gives CASSGSGNPYNEQFF.

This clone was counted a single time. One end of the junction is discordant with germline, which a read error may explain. The CDR3 here is CASSLGTATAWDF. The CDR3 bases are TGTGCCAGCAGCTTAGGTACCGCGACAGCCTGGGACTTC. The rearrangement joins TRBV11-2 to TRBJ2-5, with D possibly being TRBD1 (5 bases). The CDR3 is 13 residues long. Looked up from germline, CDR1 is SGHAT and CDR2 is FQNNGV.

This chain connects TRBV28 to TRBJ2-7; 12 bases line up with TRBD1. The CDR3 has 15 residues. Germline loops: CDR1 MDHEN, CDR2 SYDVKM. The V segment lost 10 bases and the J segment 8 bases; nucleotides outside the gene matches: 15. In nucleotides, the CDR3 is TGTGCCACCTCAGCGTCCGGGACAGGGGGCGGCAAGCAGTACTTC. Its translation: CATSASGTGGGKQYF.

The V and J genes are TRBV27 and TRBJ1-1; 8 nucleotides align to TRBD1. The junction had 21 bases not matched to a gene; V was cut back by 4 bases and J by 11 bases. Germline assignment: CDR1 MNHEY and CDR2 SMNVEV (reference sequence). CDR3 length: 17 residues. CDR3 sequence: CASSSLRTGQFGAHAFF. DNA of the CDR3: TGTGCCAGCAGTTCTCTAAGGACAGGGCAGTTTGGGGCCCATGCTTTCTTT.

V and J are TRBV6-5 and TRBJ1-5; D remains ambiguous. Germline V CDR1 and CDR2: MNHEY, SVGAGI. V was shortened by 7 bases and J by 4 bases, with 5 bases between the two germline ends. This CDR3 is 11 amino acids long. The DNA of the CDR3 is TGTGCCAGCACTTCGAATCAGCCCCAGCATTTT. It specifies CASTSNQPQHF.

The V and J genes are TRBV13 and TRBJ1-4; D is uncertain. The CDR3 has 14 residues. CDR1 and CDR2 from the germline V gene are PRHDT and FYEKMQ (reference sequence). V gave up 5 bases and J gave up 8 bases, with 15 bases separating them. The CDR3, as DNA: TGTGCCAGCAGCCGGGTCGCAGTTGGGGAAAAACTGTTTTTT. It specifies CASSRVAVGEKLFF.

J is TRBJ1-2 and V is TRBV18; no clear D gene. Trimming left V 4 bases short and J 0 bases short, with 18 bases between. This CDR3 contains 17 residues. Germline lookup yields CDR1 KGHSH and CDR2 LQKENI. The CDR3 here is CASSRLEDDRSNYGYTF. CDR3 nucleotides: TGTGCCAGCTCACGATTGGAGGACGACCGTTCTAACTATGGCTACACCTTC.

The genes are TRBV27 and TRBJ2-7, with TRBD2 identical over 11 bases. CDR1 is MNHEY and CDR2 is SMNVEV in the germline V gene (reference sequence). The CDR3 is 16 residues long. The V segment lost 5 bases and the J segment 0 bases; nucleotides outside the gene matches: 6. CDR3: CASSPGTSGNSYEQYF. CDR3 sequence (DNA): TGTGCCAGCAGTCCCGGGACTAGCGGAAACTCCTACGAGCAGTACTTC.

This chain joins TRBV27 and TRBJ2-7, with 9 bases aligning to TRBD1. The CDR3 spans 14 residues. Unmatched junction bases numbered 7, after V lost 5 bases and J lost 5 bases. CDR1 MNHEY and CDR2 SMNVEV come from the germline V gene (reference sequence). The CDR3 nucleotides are TGTGCCAGCAGTAGGGGACAGGGAGAGGACGAGCAGTACTTC. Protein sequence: CASSRGQGEDEQYF.

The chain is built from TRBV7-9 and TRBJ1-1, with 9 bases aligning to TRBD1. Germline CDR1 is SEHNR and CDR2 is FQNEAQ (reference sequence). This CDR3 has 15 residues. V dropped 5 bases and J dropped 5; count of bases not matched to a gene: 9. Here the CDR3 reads CASSPVGTGFTEAFF. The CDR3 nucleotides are TGTGCCAGCAGCCCTGTAGGGACAGGGTTTACTGAAGCTTTCTTT.

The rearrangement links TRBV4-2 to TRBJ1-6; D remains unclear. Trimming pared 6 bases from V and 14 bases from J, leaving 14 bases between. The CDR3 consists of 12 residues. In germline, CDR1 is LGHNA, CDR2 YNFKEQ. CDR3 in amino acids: CASRASIGALHF. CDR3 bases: TGTGCCAGCAGAGCCTCCATCGGGGCCCTCCACTTT.

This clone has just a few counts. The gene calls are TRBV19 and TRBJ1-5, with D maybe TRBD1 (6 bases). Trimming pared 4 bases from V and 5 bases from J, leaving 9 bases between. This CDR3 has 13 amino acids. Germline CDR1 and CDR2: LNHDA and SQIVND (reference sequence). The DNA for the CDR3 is TGTGCCAGTAGTACAAACAGGGATCAGCCCCAGCATTTT. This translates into CASSTNRDQPQHF. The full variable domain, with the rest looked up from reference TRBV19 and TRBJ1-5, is DGGITQSPKYLFRKEGQNVTLSCEQNLNHDAMYWYRQDPGQGLRLIYYSQIVNDFQKGDIAEGYSVSREKKESFPLTVTSAQKNPTAFYLCASSTNRDQPQHFGDGTRLSIL.

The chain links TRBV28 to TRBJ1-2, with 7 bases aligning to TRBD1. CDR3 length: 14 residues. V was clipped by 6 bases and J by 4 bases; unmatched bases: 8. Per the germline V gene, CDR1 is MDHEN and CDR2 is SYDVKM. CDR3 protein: CASSEGGWGYGYTF. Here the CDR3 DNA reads TGTGCCAGCAGCGAAGGGGGCTGGGGCTATGGCTACACCTTC.

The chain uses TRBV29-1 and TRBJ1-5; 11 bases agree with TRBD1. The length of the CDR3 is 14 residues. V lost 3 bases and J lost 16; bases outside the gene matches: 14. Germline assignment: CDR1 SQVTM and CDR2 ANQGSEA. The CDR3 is CSVDLGTGGARRHF. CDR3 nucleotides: TGCAGCGTTGATTTAGGGACAGGGGGTGCCCGTCGTCATTTT.

The CDR3 bases are TGCGCCAGCAGCTCGACTAGCGGGAGACGTGAGCAGTACTTC. Protein product: CASSSTSGRREQYF. V usage is TRBV5-1 and J usage is TRBJ2-7, with 12 bases matching TRBD2. Germline-derived CDR1 and CDR2 are SGHRS and YFSETQ. Trimming cost V 3 bases and J 7 bases; bases outside gene matches: 5. The CDR3 covers 14 residues.

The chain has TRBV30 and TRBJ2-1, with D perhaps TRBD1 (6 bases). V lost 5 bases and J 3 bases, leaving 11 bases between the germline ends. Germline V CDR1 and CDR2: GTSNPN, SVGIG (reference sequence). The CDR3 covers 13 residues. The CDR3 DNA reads TGTGCCTGGGGGGACATCTACTACAATGAGCAGTTCTTC. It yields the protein CAWGDIYYNEQFF.

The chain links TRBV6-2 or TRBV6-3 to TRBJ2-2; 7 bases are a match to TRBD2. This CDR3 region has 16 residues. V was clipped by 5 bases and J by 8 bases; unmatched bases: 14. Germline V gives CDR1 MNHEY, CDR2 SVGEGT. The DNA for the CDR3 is TGTGCCAGCAGTGATACCCTGGGACTATCTGTGGGGGAGCTGTTTTTT. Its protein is CASSDTLGLSVGELFF.

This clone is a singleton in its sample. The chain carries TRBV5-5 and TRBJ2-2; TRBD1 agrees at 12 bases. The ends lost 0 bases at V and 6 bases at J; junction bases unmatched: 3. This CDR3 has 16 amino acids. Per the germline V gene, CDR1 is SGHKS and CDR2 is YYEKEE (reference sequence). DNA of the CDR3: TGTGCCAGCAGCTTGGGGGACAGGGGGCCGGCCGGGGAGCTGTTTTTT. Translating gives CASSLGDRGPAGELFF.

In DNA, the CDR3 is TGTGCCAGCAGAGGATCAGGGTGGGTTAACTATGGCTACACCTTC. This translates into CASRGSGWVNYGYTF. The chain recombines TRBV9 with TRBJ1-2, with D maybe TRBD1 (5 bases). Trimming shortened V by 5 bases and J by 1 base, and 15 bases separated the two germline ends. The CDR3 extends over 15 amino acids. Germline loops: CDR1 SGDLS, CDR2 YYNGEE.